The 10 T cell receptor beta chains listed next were all sequenced from one sample in a study of cytomegalovirus exposure and HLA in healthy donors. It was with 60 Vbeta and 13 Jbeta primers that the PCR ran. Libraries were prepared by immunoSEQ multiplex PCR; TCRdb keeps only in-frame clonotypes and omits some of them. The table lists 150,000 to 200,000 clones. Specimen: PBMCs. The receptors were gathered from a man aged 25 to 40 in good health and CMV-seronegative.

V is TRBV6-6 and J is TRBJ1-1; 7 bases map to TRBD1. Per germline, CDR1 MNHNY and CDR2 SVGAGI (reference sequence). Germline trimming cut 4 bases from V and 3 bases from J; bases unmatched to any gene: 5. The CDR3 is 14 amino acids. Here the CDR3 DNA reads TGTGCCAGCAGTTCCCACGACAGGGACACTGAAGCTTTCTTT. This translates into CASSSHDRDTEAFF.

This chain uses TRBV28 with TRBJ2-1; no definite D call. CDR3 length: 14 residues. Germline-derived CDR1 and CDR2 are MDHEN and SYDVKM. Trimming cost V 6 bases and J 6 bases, with 15 bases left between them. The DNA of the CDR3 is TGTGCCAGCAGCCTCGTTGGAACGGGCAATGAGCAGTTCTTC. It specifies CASSLVGTGNEQFF. Together with reference TRBV28 and TRBJ2-1, the CDR3 gives the full variable domain: DVKVTQSSRYLVKRTGEKVFLECVQDMDHENMFWYRQDPGLGLRLIYFSYDVKMKEKGDIPEGYSVSREKKERFSLILESASTNQTSMYLCASSLVGTGNEQFFGPGTRLTVL.

The chain joins TRBV6-5 to TRBJ1-1; TRBD1 matches at 8 bases. The CDR3 is 14 amino acids. V was pared by 4 bases and J by 3 bases, with 4 bases of the junction left unmatched. The germline CDR1 and CDR2 sequences are MNHEY and SVGAGI. CDR3 sequence reads: CASSSLQGDTEAFF. In DNA form, the CDR3 reads TGTGCCAGCAGTTCCTTACAGGGGGACACTGAAGCTTTCTTT.

The chain joins TRBV7-9 to TRBJ1-6; 7 bases line up with TRBD1. Germline CDR1 reads SEHNR; CDR2 reads FQNEAQ (reference sequence). This CDR3 is 14 amino acids long. The ends lost 4 bases at V and 9 bases at J; junction bases unmatched: 6. CDR3 in DNA: TGTGCCAGCAGCTCCAGGGACAGCTTTTCACCCCTCCACTTT. As protein: CASSSRDSFSPLHF.

The chain is built from TRBV29-1 and TRBJ1-2; D is undetermined. Per the germline V gene, CDR1 is SQVTM and CDR2 is ANQGSEA. The CDR3 contains 11 residues. Trimming took 7 bases from V and 5 from J, leaving 11 bases between them. The CDR3 nucleotides are TGCAGCGCAACCCCCGGGTATGGCTACACCTTC. Translated, it gives CSATPGYGYTF.

This sequence joins TRBV30 and TRBJ2-5; 8 bases are shared with TRBD2. Per germline, CDR1 GTSNPN and CDR2 SVGIG (reference sequence). The CDR3 length is 15 residues. V lost 2 bases and J lost 5; bases outside the gene matches: 10. CDR3 sequence: CAWSIGGALRETQYF. The DNA of the CDR3 is TGTGCCTGGAGTATCGGGGGGGCGCTTAGGGAGACCCAGTACTTC.

This chain joins TRBV5-5 and TRBJ1-3, with D possibly matching TRBD1 (6 bases). This CDR3 has 17 amino acids. Germline V gene lookup returns CDR1 SGHKS and CDR2 YYEKEE (reference sequence). Trimming left V 4 bases short and J 0 bases short, with 17 bases between. CDR3: CASSPRPGGNSGNTIYF. CDR3 sequence (DNA): TGTGCCAGCAGCCCCAGACCGGGGGGCAACTCTGGAAACACCATATATTTT.

The chain recombines TRBV19 with TRBJ1-1; TRBD1 matches 10 bases. The CDR3 sequence is 15 residues long. V dropped 10 bases and J dropped 7; count of bases not matched to a gene: 15. Germline assignment: CDR1 LNHDA and CDR2 SQIVND (reference sequence). The CDR3 sequence: CATLSGTGVGIEAFF. The CDR3 region has the DNA TGTGCCACTCTCTCCGGGACAGGGGTTGGTATTGAAGCTTTCTTT.

The gene calls are TRBV7-2 and TRBJ2-7; a weak D match, TRBD2 (7 bases). V shed 4 bases and J shed 11 bases, with 21 bases lying between them. Germline loops: CDR1 SGHTA, CDR2 FQGNSA. CDR3 length: 14 residues. The CDR3 reads CASSSKGAGEGEYF. In DNA form, the CDR3 reads TGTGCCAGCAGCTCGAAGGGCGCAGGGGAGGGGGAGTACTTC.

J is TRBJ1-1 and V is TRBV5-1, with 10 positions matching TRBD1. The CDR3 contains 18 residues. V dropped 3 bases and J dropped 6; count of bases not matched to a gene: 17. Looked up from germline, CDR1 is SGHRS and CDR2 is YFSETQ. The CDR3 protein is CASSSTLGTGVALSEAFF. CDR3 nucleotides: TGCGCCAGCAGCTCTACTCTTGGGACAGGGGTGGCTCTGTCTGAAGCTTTCTTT.